Detailed here is one T cell receptor beta chain. Its antigen is as yet unknown. What was sequenced were expressed TCRB transcripts, since all of the isolated RNA had been reverse transcribed. Method: immunoSEQ multiplex PCR; TCRdb's copy keeps in-frame clones and lacks some. The table includes 160,000 or so clones, 6.5% to 10% detected once. The source of the sample is a study of beta chain features in type 1 diabetes. CDR1 and CDR2 (germline): SGHRS, YFSETQ. V dropped 4 bases and J dropped 5 bases, with 11 bases sitting between them. This CDR3 is built from 13 residues. Purities in excess of 98% were seen in all sorted populations. Study-wide results and limits: All four CD4+ subsets of Type 1 diabetes patients contained TCRB CDR3s that were moderately but significantly shorter. The naive, central memory and Treg TCRB repertoires of patients appeared to be more similar to one another than those of healthy donors. There were fewer insertions and more deletions at the VDJ junctions of type 1 diabetes patients. PCR might favor shorter templates, but any such skew would affect patients and controls equally.

The source is a woman under 30 with type 1 diabetes. The sample was central memory CD4+ T cells from blood. The chain combines TRBV5-1 with TRBJ2-3; possibly TRBD1 for D (6 bases). This CDR3 reads CASSRPGEDTQYF. CDR3 DNA sequence: TGCGCCAGCAGCAGGCCAGGGGAAGATACGCAGTATTTT.